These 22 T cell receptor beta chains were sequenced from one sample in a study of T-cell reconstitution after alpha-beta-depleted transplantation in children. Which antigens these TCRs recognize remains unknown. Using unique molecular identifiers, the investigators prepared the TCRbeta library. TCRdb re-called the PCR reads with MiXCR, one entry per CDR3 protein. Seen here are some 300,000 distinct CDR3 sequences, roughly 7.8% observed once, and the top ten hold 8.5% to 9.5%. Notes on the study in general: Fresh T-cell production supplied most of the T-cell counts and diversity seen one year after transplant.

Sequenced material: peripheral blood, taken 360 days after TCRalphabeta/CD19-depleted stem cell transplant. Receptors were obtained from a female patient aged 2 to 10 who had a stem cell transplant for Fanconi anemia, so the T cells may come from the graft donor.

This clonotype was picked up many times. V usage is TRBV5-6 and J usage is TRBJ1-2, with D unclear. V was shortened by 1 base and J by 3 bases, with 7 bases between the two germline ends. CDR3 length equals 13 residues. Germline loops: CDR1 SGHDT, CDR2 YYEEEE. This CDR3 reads CASSLRTYYGYTF. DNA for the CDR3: TGTGCCAGCAGCTTGCGGACGTACTATGGCTACACCTTC.

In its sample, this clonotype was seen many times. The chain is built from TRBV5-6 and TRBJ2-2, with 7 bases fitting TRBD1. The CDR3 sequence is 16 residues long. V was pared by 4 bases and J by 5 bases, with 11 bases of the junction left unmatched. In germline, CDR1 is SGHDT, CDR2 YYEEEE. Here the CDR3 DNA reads TGTGCCAGCAGCCCTGGGACAGCCTCCGGTACCGGGGAGCTGTTTTTT. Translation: CASSPGTASGTGELFF.

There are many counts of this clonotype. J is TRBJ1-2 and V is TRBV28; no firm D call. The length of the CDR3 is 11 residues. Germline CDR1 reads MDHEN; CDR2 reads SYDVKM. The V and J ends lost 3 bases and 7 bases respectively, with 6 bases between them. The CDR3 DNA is TGTGCCAGCAGTTTGGGCCCTGGCTACACCTTC. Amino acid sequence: CASSLGPGYTF.

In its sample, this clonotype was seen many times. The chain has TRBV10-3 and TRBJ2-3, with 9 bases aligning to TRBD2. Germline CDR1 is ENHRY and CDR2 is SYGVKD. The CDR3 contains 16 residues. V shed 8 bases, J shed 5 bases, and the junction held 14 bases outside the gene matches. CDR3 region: CAISKRLGGGEDTQYF. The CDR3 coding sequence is TGTGCCATCTCCAAACGCCTAGGCGGGGGGGAAGATACGCAGTATTTT.

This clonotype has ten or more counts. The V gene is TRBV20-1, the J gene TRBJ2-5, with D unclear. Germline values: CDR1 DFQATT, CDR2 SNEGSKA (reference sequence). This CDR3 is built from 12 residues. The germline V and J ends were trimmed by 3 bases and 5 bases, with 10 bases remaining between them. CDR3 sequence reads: CSASLGRETQYF. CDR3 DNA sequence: TGCAGTGCTAGTTTAGGGCGGGAGACCCAGTACTTC.

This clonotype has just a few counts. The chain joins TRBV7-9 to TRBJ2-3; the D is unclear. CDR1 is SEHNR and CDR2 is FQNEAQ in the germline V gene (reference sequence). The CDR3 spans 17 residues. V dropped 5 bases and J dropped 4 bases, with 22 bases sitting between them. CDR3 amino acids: CASSLKARDSPADTQYF. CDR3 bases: TGTGCCAGCAGCCTTAAAGCTCGTGATAGCCCGGCAGATACGCAGTATTTT.

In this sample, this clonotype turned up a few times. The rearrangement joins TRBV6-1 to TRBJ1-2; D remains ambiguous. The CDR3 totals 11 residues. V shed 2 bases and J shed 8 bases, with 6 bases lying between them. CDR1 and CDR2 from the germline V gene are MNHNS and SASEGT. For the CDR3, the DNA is TGTGCCAGCAGTGAATTCAAAGGCTACACCTTC. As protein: CASSEFKGYTF.

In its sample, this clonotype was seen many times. The CDR3 bases are TGCGCCAGCAGCTTCGGGACGGAGAGATCACCCCTCCACTTT. Amino acids: CASSFGTERSPLHF. V usage is TRBV5-1 and J usage is TRBJ1-6, with D perhaps TRBD1 (5 bases). The CDR3 length is 14 residues. The V end lost 2 bases, the J end lost 10 bases, and 13 bases lay between the germline ends. Germline V gene sequence: CDR1 SGHRS, CDR2 YFSETQ.

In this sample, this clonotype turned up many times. CDR3 nucleotides: TGCAGTGCTATGGAGGGTGGCACAGATACGCAGTATTTT. Translation: CSAMEGGTDTQYF. The V and J genes are TRBV20-1 and TRBJ2-3; a weak D match, TRBD2 (6 bases). The germline V and J ends were trimmed by 4 bases and 1 base, with 9 bases remaining between them. Germline assignment: CDR1 DFQATT and CDR2 SNEGSKA (reference sequence). The CDR3 is 13 residues long.

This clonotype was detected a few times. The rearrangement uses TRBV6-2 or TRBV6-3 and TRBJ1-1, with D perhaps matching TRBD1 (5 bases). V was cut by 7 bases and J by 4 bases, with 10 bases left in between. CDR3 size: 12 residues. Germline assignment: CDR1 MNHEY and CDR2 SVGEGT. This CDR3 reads CASMTGPTEAFF. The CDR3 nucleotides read TGTGCCAGCATGACGGGGCCCACTGAAGCTTTCTTT.

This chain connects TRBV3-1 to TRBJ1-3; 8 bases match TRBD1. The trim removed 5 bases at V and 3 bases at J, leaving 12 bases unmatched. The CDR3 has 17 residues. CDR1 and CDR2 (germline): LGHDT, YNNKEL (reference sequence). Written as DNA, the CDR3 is TGTGCCAGCAGCGCCTGGCGAGGGACAGGAAATGGAAACACCATATATTTT. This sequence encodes CASSAWRGTGNGNTIYF.

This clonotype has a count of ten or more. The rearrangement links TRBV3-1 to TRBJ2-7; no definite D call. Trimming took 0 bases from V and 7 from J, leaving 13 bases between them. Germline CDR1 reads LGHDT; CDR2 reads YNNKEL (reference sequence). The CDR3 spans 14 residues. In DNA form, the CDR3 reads TGTGCCAGCAGCCAAGATTCCTCGCCGAGGGAGCAGTACTTC. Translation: CASSQDSSPREQYF.

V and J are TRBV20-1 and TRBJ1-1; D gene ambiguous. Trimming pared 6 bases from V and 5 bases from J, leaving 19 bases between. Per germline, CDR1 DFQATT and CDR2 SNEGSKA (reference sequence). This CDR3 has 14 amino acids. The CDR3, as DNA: TGCAGTGCCCAAACGGGGATACGGTGGACTGAAGCTTTCTTT. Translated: CSAQTGIRWTEAFF.

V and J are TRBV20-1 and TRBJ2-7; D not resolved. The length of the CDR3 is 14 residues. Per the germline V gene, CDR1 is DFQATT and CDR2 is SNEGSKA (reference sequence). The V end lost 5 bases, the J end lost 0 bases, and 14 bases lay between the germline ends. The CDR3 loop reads CSAPMPLSSYEQYF. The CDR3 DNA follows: TGCAGTGCTCCCATGCCACTCAGCTCCTACGAGCAGTACTTC.

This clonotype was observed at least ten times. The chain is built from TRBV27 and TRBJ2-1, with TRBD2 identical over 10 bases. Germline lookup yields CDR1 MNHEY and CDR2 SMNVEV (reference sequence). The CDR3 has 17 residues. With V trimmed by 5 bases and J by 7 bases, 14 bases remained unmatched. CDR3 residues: CASSNLLGLATLNEQFF. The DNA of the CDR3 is TGTGCCAGCAGTAATCTGTTGGGACTAGCGACTTTGAATGAGCAGTTCTTC.

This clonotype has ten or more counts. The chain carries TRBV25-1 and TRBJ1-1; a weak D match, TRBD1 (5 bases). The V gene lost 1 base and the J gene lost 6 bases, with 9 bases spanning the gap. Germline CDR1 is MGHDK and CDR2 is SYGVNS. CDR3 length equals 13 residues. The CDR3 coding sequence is TGTGCCAGCAGTGAATCCGACAGCGCTGAAGCTTTCTTT. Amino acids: CASSESDSAEAFF.

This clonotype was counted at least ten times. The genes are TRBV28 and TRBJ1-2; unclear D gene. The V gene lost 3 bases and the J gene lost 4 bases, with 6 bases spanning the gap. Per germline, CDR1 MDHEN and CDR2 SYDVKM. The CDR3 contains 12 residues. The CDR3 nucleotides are TGTGCCAGCAGTTTTGAGTCCTATGGCTACACCTTC. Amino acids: CASSFESYGYTF.

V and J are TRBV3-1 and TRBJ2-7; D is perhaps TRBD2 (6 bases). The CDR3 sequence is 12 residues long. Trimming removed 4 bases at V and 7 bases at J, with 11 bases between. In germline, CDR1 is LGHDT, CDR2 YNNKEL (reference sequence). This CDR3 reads CASSRDFGEQYF. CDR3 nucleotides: TGTGCCAGCAGCCGGGACTTCGGAGAGCAGTACTTC.

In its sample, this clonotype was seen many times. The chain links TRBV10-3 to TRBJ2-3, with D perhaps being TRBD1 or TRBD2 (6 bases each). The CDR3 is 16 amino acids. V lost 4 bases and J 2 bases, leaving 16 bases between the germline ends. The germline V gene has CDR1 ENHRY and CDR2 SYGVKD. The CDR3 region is CAISGGGTSATDTQYF. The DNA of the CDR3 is TGTGCCATCAGTGGCGGAGGGACATCGGCCACAGATACGCAGTATTTT.

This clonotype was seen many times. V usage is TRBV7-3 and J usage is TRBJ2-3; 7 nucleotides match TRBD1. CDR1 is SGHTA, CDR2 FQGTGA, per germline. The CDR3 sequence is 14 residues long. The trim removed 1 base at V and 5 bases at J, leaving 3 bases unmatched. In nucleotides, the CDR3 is TGTGCCAGCAGCTTAAAGGGGGCGATAGATACGCAGTATTTT. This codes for CASSLKGAIDTQYF.

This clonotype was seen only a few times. CDR3 nucleotide sequence: TGTGCCAGCAGTCAAAACCCGGGACTAGTCTACAATGAGCAGTTCTTC. Protein: CASSQNPGLVYNEQFF. The rearrangement links TRBV14 to TRBJ2-1, with 8 bases aligning to TRBD2. This CDR3 is 16 amino acids long. Trimming removed 6 bases from V and 3 bases from J; junction bases left unmatched: 10. Per germline, CDR1 SGHDN and CDR2 FVKESK.

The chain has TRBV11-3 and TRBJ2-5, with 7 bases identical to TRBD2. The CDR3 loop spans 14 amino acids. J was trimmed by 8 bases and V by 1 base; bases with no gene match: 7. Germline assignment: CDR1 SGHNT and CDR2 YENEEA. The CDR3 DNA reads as TGTGCCAGCAGCTTAGGGACGGCGGGAGCTACCCAGTACTTC. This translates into CASSLGTAGATQYF.